The 19 T cell receptor beta chains below all came from one sample that was sequenced in a study of T cell responses to AZD1222 COVID-19 vaccine. Profiling relied on immunoSEQ multiplex PCR, and the TCRdb table lists in-frame clones only, not all of them. Of about 110,000 clones in the sample, 92% were seen once. The specimen was peripheral blood, collected on day 0 of AZD1222 vaccination. All receptors derive from an adult in good health.

V usage is TRBV7-9 and J usage is TRBJ1-4; unclear D gene. The V and J ends lost 4 bases and 8 bases respectively, with 11 bases between them. The CDR3 is 13 residues long. The germline V gene encodes CDR1 SEHNR and CDR2 FQNEAQ (reference sequence). The CDR3 region is CASSSSLWEKLFF. CDR3 coding DNA: TGTGCCAGCAGCTCATCGCTGTGGGAAAAACTGTTTTTT.

V and J are TRBV5-1 and TRBJ2-1, with TRBD2 identical over 11 bases. The CDR3 length is 17 residues. Per the germline V gene, CDR1 is SGHRS and CDR2 is YFSETQ. V shed 0 bases, J shed 5 bases, and the junction held 7 bases outside the gene matches. Here the CDR3 DNA reads TGCGCCAGCAGCTTGGCCGCCCCGACTAGCGGGAACAATGAGCAGTTCTTC. This translates into CASSLAAPTSGNNEQFF.

This chain links TRBV4-2 with TRBJ1-6; no clear D. Per the germline V gene, CDR1 is LGHNA and CDR2 is YNFKEQ. Trimming removed 0 bases at V and 13 bases at J, with 16 bases between. CDR3 length: 15 residues. The DNA of the CDR3 is TGTGCCAGCAGCCAAGAGGTTGTGACGAGACGGCCCCTCCACTTT. Its translation: CASSQEVVTRRPLHF.

The gene calls are TRBV30 and TRBJ1-2, with D possibly matching TRBD1 (6 bases). Looked up from germline, CDR1 is GTSNPN and CDR2 is SVGIG (reference sequence). The length of the CDR3 is 13 residues. Trimming stripped 5 bases from V and 10 bases from J, with 20 bases between. The CDR3 nucleotides are TGTGCCTGGTGGGGGGACACACACCCGGACTACACCTTC. Protein product: CAWWGDTHPDYTF.

The V and J genes are TRBV6-2 or TRBV6-3 and TRBJ2-3; 12 bases align to TRBD2. The CDR3 extends over 16 amino acids. V trimming: 6 bases; J trimming: 2 bases; junction bases outside the gene matches: 6. Germline CDR1 is MNHEY and CDR2 is SVGEGT. CDR3 residues: CASSHGLAGNTDTQYF. The CDR3 bases are TGTGCCAGCAGCCACGGACTAGCGGGGAACACAGATACGCAGTATTTT.

The sample holds a few counts of this clone. V and J are TRBV6-4 and TRBJ2-3; 8 bases agree with TRBD2. The junction had 4 bases not matched to a gene; V was cut back by 2 bases and J by 6 bases. The CDR3 has 14 residues. Germline values: CDR1 MRHNA, CDR2 SNTAGT. The CDR3 is CASSDGGGSDTQYF. In nucleotides, the CDR3 is TGTGCCAGCAGTGACGGCGGGGGGAGTGATACGCAGTATTTT.

V and J are TRBV15 and TRBJ1-3; the D is unclear. Germline V gene data show CDR1 as LNHNV and CDR2 as YYDKDF (reference sequence). This CDR3 spans 16 amino acids. V was cut by 0 bases and J by 8 bases, with 17 bases left in between. The CDR3 reads CATSRDRISEVHTIYF. CDR3 in DNA: TGTGCCACCAGCAGAGATCGGATCTCGGAGGTCCACACCATATATTTT. Using reference TRBV15 and TRBJ1-3 for the parts outside the CDR3, the full variable domain is DAMVIQNPRYQVTQFGKPVTLSCSQTLNHNVMYWYQQKSSQAPKLLFHYYDKDFNNEADTPDNFQSRRPNTSFCFLDIRSPGLGDTAMYLCATSRDRISEVHTIYFGEGSWLTVV.

The J gene is TRBJ1-5, the V gene TRBV21-1; the D call of TRBD1 is as the table states it, not checked on the DNA. TRBV21-1 is shown as a pseudogene. CDR3 size: 15 residues. CDR3 amino acids: CASSKERGSNQPQHF. The CDR3 DNA reads TGTGCCAGCAGCAAAGAAAGGGGTAGCAATCAGCCCCAGCATTTT.

The chain combines TRBV5-4 with TRBJ2-5, with TRBD2 matching over 7 bases. Germline trimming cut 2 bases from V and 4 bases from J; bases unmatched to any gene: 11. Germline V gene data show CDR1 as SGHNT and CDR2 as YYREEE (reference sequence). This CDR3 comprises 16 residues. CDR3 nucleotide sequence: TGTGCCAGCAGCTTATCCGTGGCGGGAGTGTTAGAGACCCAGTACTTC. Its protein is CASSLSVAGVLETQYF.

The V and J genes are TRBV30 and TRBJ1-5, with TRBD1 as a possible D gene (6 bases). CDR1 and CDR2 from the germline V gene are GTSNPN and SVGIG (reference sequence). The V end lost 4 bases, the J end lost 5 bases, and 15 bases lay between the germline ends. The CDR3 has 14 residues. The CDR3 reads CAWTVQGGDQPQHF. CDR3 bases: TGTGCCTGGACCGTACAGGGAGGGGATCAGCCCCAGCATTTT.

This clone was recorded only once. The chain carries TRBV27 and TRBJ2-7; the D is unclear. Deletions cut 7 bases from V and 0 bases from J, with 7 bases between. Germline lookup yields CDR1 MNHEY and CDR2 SMNVEV (reference sequence). This CDR3 contains 12 residues. The DNA of the CDR3 is TGTGCCAGCAAGTTCAGCTCCTACGAGCAGTACTTC. Translated, it gives CASKFSSYEQYF.

The chain recombines TRBV7-8 with TRBJ2-7; 8 nucleotides line up with TRBD2. Looked up from germline, CDR1 is SGHVS and CDR2 is FQNEAQ. The CDR3 sequence is 15 residues long. Germline trimming cut 5 bases from V and 2 bases from J; bases unmatched to any gene: 8. CDR3 nucleotide sequence: TGTGCCAGCAGCCAGGAGGGCGGGGGGCCCTACGAGCAGTACTTC. The encoded protein is CASSQEGGGPYEQYF.

This chain links TRBV19 with TRBJ1-2, with TRBD1 identical over 9 bases. The CDR3 runs to 14 residues. Germline values: CDR1 LNHDA, CDR2 SQIVND (reference sequence). Germline trimming cut 6 bases from V and 4 bases from J; bases unmatched to any gene: 6. The chain's CDR3 is CASSVPGQGYGYTF. In DNA form, the CDR3 reads TGTGCCAGTAGCGTTCCGGGACAGGGCTATGGCTACACCTTC.

The chain has TRBV19 and TRBJ2-7, with D possibly matching TRBD1 (6 bases). Trimming cost V 5 bases and J 0 bases, with 11 bases left between them. This CDR3 spans 14 amino acids. Germline V lookup: CDR1 LNHDA, CDR2 SQIVND (reference sequence). The CDR3 DNA reads as TGTGCCAGTAGTGTTTGGGACAACTCCTACGAGCAGTACTTC. Amino acid sequence: CASSVWDNSYEQYF.

This clone was picked up one time. The chain uses TRBV5-8 and TRBJ1-1; D gene unclear. The CDR3 is 16 amino acids. CDR1 is SGHTS, CDR2 YDEGEE, per germline. Between the trimmed V and J ends, which lost 0 bases and 6 bases, there was a span of 18 bases. Written as DNA, the CDR3 is TGTGCCAGCAGCTTGGGCTCTCATCGCCGGCGGCCTGAAGCTTTCTTT. It translates to CASSLGSHRRRPEAFF.

The chain combines TRBV21-1 with TRBJ2-1; the table assigns TRBD2, which was not confirmed against the DNA. TRBV21-1 is deemed a pseudogene. CDR3 length: 17 amino acids. CDR3 region: CASSNEKTSGGAGKQFF. The CDR3 DNA reads as TGTGCCAGCAGCAACGAGAAGACTAGCGGGGGGGCCGGAAAGCAGTTCTTC.

The V and J genes are TRBV19 and TRBJ2-7, with 8 nucleotides matching TRBD2. The CDR3 has 14 amino acids. J gave up 5 bases and V 4 bases, and 7 bases lay outside the gene matches. Per the germline V gene, CDR1 is LNHDA and CDR2 is SQIVND (reference sequence). CDR3 sequence (DNA): TGTGCCAGTAGTAGGGCTAGCGGGCCCCACGAGCAGTACTTC. This encodes CASSRASGPHEQYF.

V is TRBV6-5 and J is TRBJ1-2; D might be TRBD1 (6 bases). Germline-derived CDR1 and CDR2 are MNHEY and SVGAGI. The CDR3 totals 13 residues. Trimming shortened V by 7 bases and J by 8 bases, and 17 bases separated the two germline ends. The CDR3 DNA reads TGTGCCAGCACCTCGAGGGGGGCGGGCGGCTACACCTTC. Amino acid sequence: CASTSRGAGGYTF.

The J gene is TRBJ2-3, the V gene TRBV7-2; TRBD2 might be the D (6 bases). Per the germline V gene, CDR1 is SGHTA and CDR2 is FQGNSA. The CDR3 is 14 residues long. Trimming cost V 5 bases and J 1 base, with 10 bases left between them. The CDR3 DNA follows: TGTGCCAGCAGCCCCCGACTAGGCACAGATACGCAGTATTTT. Translated: CASSPRLGTDTQYF.